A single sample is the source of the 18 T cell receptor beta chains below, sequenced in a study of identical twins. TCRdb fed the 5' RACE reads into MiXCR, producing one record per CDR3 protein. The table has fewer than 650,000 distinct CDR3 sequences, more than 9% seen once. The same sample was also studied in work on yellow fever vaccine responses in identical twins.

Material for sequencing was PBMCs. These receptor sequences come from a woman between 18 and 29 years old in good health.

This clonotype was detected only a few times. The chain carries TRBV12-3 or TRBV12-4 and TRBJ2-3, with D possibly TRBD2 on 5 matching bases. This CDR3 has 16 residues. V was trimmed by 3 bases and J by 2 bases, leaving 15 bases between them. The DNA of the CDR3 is TGTGCCAGCAGTTTTGGGTGGGAGCGAATCACAGATACGCAGTATTTT. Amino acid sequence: CASSFGWERITDTQYF.

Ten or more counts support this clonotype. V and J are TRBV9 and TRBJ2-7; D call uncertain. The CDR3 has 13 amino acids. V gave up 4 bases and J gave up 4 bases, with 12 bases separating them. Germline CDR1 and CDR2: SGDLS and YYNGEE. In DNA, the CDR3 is TGTGCCAGCAGCTCAGAAGTGGGGTACGAGCAGTACTTC. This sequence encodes CASSSEVGYEQYF.

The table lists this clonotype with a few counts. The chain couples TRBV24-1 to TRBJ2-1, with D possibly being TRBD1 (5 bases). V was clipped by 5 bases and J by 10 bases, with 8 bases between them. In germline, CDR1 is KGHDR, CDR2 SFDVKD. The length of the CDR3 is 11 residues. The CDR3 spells CATSANREQFF. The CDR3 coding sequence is TGTGCCACCAGTGCCAACAGGGAGCAGTTCTTC.

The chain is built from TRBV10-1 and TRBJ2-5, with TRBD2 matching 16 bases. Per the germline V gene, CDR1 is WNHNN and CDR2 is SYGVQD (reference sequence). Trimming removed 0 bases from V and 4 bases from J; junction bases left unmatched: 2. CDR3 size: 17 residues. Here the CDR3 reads CASSESGLAGGPETQYF. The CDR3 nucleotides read TGCGCCAGCAGTGAGTCGGGACTAGCGGGAGGGCCAGAGACCCAGTACTTC.

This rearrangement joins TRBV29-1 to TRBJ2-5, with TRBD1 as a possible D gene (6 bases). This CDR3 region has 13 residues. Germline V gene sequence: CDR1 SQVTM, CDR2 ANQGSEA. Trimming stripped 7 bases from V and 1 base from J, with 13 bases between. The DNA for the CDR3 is TGCAGCGCGCCCGGACAGACCCAAGAGACCCAGTACTTC. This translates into CSAPGQTQETQYF.

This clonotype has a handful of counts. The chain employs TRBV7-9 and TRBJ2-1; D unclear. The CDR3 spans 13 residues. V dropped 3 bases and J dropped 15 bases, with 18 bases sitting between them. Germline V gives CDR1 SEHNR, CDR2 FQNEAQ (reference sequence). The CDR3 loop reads CASSFRSGLSGFF. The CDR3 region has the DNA TGTGCCAGCAGCTTTCGTTCTGGGTTATCTGGGTTCTTC.

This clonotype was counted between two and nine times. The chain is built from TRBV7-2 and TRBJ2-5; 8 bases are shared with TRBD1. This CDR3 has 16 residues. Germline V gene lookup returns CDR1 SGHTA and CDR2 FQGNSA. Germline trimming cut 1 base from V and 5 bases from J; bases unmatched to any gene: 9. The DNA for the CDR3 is TGTGCCAGCAGCTTAGGAGGGGCAGGGGGCTGGGAGACCCAGTACTTC. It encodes CASSLGGAGGWETQYF.

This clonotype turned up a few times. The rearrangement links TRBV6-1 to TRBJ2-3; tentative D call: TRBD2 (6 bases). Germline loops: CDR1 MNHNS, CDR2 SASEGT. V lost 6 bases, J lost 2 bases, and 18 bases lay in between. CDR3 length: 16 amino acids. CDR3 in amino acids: CASSPRTSWDTDTQYF. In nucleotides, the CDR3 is TGTGCCAGCAGCCCACGTACTAGCTGGGACACAGATACGCAGTATTTT.

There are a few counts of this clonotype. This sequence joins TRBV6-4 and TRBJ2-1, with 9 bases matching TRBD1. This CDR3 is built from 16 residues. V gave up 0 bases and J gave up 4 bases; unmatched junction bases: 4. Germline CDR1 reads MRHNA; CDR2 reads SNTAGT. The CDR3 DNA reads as TGTGCCAGCAGTGACTCCGACAGGGGGGGATACAATGAGCAGTTCTTC. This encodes CASSDSDRGGYNEQFF.

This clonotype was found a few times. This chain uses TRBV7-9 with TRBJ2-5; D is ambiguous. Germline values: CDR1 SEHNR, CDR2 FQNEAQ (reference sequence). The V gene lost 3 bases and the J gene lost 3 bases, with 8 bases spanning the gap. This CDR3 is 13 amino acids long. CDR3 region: CASSFETKETQYF. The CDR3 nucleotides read TGTGCCAGCAGCTTCGAAACAAAAGAGACCCAGTACTTC.

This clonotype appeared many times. The CDR3 DNA sequence: TGTGCCAGCAGCCATAGCGGGGGGGTCACAGATACGCAGTATTTT. Its protein product is CASSHSGGVTDTQYF. This sequence joins TRBV7-3 and TRBJ2-3; 11 bases agree with TRBD2. Trimming removed 5 bases from V and 2 bases from J; junction bases left unmatched: 3. Germline lookup yields CDR1 SGHTA and CDR2 FQGTGA. CDR3 length equals 15 residues.

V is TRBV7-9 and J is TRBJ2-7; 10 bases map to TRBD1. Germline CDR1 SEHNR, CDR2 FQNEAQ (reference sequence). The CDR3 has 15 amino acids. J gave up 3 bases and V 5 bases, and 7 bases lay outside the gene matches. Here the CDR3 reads CASSPRDRGFYEQYF. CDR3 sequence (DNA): TGTGCCAGCAGCCCCCGGGACAGGGGTTTCTACGAGCAGTACTTC.

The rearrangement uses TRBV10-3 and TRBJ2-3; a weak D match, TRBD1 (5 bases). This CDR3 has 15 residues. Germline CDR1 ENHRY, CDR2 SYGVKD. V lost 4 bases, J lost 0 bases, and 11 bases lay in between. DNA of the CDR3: TGTGCCATCAGTGCTGCCGCAGGGAGCACAGATACGCAGTATTTT. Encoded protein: CAISAAAGSTDTQYF.

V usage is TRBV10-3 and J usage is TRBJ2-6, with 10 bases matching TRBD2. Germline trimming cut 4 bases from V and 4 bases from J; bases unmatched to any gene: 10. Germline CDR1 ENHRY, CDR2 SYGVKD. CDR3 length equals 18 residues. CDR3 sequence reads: CAISVEREGLSGANVLTF. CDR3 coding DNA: TGTGCCATCAGTGTCGAGCGGGAGGGCCTCAGCGGGGCCAACGTCCTGACTTTC.

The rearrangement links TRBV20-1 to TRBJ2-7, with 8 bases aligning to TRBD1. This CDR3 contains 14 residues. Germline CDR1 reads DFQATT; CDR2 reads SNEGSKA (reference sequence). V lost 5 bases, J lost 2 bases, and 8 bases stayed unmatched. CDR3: CSAARTGHAYEQYF. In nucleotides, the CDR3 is TGCAGTGCTGCTAGGACAGGGCATGCCTACGAGCAGTACTTC.

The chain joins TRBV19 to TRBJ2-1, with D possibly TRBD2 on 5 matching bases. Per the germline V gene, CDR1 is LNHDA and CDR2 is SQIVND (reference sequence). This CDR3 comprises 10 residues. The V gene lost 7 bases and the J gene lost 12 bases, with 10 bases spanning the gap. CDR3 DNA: TGTGCCAGTAACGGAGGTCGGCAGTTCTTC. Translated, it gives CASNGGRQFF. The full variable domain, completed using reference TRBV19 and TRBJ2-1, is DGGITQSPKYLFRKEGQNVTLSCEQNLNHDAMYWYRQDPGQGLRLIYYSQIVNDFQKGDIAEGYSVSREKKESFPLTVTSAQKNPTAFYLCASNGGRQFFGPGTRLTVL.

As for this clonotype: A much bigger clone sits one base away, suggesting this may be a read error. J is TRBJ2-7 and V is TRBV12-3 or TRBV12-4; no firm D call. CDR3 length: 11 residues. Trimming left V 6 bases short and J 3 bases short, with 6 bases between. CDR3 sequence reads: CASRNNYEQYF. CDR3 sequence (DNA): TGTGCCAGCAGGAACAACTACGAGCAGTACTTC.

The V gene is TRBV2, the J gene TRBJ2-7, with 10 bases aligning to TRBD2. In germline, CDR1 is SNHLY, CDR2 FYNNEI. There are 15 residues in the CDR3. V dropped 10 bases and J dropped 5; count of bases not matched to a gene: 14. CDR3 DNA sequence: TGTGCCACCTCAAGGGAAGCGGGAGGGTACGACGAGCAGTACTTC. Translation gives CATSREAGGYDEQYF. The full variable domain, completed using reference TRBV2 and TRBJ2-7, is EPEVTQTPSHQVTQMGQEVILRCVPISNHLYFYWYRQILGQKVEFLVSFYNNEISEKSEIFDDQFSVERPDGSNFTLKIRSTKLEDSAMYFCATSREAGGYDEQYFGPGTRLTVT.